This is a list of T cell receptor beta chains from one sample in a study of vaccination and CD4 T cells after COVID-19. TCRdb analysed the PCR reads with MiXCR anew, one entry per CDR3 protein. The table records around 19,000 distinct CDR3 sequences, less than 40% of them present only once. Their cognate antigens are unknown. The sequences come from CD4+ T cells from blood, cultured in vitro, collected about 7 months after SARS-CoV-2 vaccination. These receptors all come from a human donor who had recovered from COVID-19. The CDR3 runs from the conserved cysteine through the conserved F or W. Fields, in order: J gene, V gene, clone size, D gene, CDR3 protein, CDR3 DNA. A D gene is named only where the DNA matches it firmly. Rows may omit the clone size; those that give it use once, few, many or a size class.

j_call: TRBJ2-3; v_call: TRBV5-4; clone_size: few; d_call: TRBD2; cdr3_aa: CASSSGLARTDTQYF; cdr3_nt: TGTGCCAGCAGCTCCGGACTAGCCAGAACAGATACGCAGTATTTT
j_call: TRBJ2-7; v_call: TRBV6-1; clone_size: NA; d_call: NA; cdr3_aa: CASSTGVTYEQYF; cdr3_nt: TGTGCCAGCAGTACGGGGGTAACCTACGAGCAGTACTTC
j_call: TRBJ2-7; v_call: TRBV6-1; clone_size: NA; d_call: NA; cdr3_aa: CASRTSEQYF; cdr3_nt: TGTGCCAGCAGGACCTCCGAGCAGTACTTC
j_call: TRBJ2-7; v_call: TRBV15; clone_size: few; d_call: NA; cdr3_aa: CATSFGTSYEQYF; cdr3_nt: TGTGCCACCAGCTTTGGGACCTCCTACGAGCAGTACTTC
j_call: TRBJ2-5; v_call: TRBV5-4; clone_size: NA; d_call: NA; cdr3_aa: CASSPDGSQTQYF; cdr3_nt: TGTGCCAGCAGCCCCGACGGGAGTCAGACCCAGTACTTC
j_call: TRBJ2-3; v_call: TRBV20-1; clone_size: NA; d_call: TRBD1; cdr3_aa: CSAPDRGRGDTDTQYF; cdr3_nt: TGCAGTGCGCCGGACAGGGGGCGAGGGGACACAGATACGCAGTATTTT
j_call: TRBJ1-5; v_call: TRBV2; clone_size: few; d_call: TRBD1; cdr3_aa: CASSVDRVQPQHF; cdr3_nt: TGTGCCAGCAGTGTGGACAGGGTCCAGCCCCAGCATTTT
j_call: TRBJ2-7; v_call: TRBV7-6; clone_size: few; d_call: NA; cdr3_aa: CASSLRQLSYEQYF; cdr3_nt: TGTGCCAGCAGCTTACGACAGCTTTCCTACGAGCAGTACTTC
j_call: TRBJ2-7; v_call: TRBV11-1; clone_size: NA; d_call: NA; cdr3_aa: CASSLSRDYEQYF; cdr3_nt: TGTGCCAGCAGCTTAAGTAGAGACTACGAGCAGTACTTC
j_call: TRBJ2-5; v_call: TRBV5-8; clone_size: NA; d_call: NA; cdr3_aa: CASSPLRRETQYF; cdr3_nt: TGTGCCAGCAGCCCACTAAGAAGAGAGACCCAGTACTTC
j_call: TRBJ2-7; v_call: TRBV7-8; clone_size: medium-sized; d_call: NA; cdr3_aa: CASSFLGRGVTGEQYF; cdr3_nt: TGTGCCAGCAGCTTCTTAGGGCGGGGAGTAACGGGCGAGCAGTACTTC
j_call: TRBJ2-1; v_call: TRBV7-8; clone_size: NA; d_call: TRBD2; cdr3_aa: CASTLSGSGRYNEQFF; cdr3_nt: TGTGCCAGCACCCTAAGCGGGAGCGGGCGCTACAATGAGCAGTTCTTC
j_call: TRBJ1-1; v_call: TRBV20-1; clone_size: few; d_call: NA; cdr3_aa: CSLRPRRTEAFF; cdr3_nt: TGCAGTCTCAGGCCCCGTCGGACTGAAGCTTTCTTT
j_call: TRBJ2-3; v_call: TRBV20-1; clone_size: NA; d_call: NA; cdr3_aa: CSARTQTDTQYF; cdr3_nt: TGCAGTGCTAGGACGCAAACAGATACGCAGTATTTT
j_call: TRBJ2-1; v_call: TRBV6-1; clone_size: few; d_call: TRBD2; cdr3_aa: CASSDFGGRGYNEQFF; cdr3_nt: TGTGCCAGCAGTGATTTTGGCGGGAGAGGTTACAATGAGCAGTTCTTC
j_call: TRBJ1-1; v_call: TRBV2; clone_size: few; d_call: NA; cdr3_aa: CASKGLGDTEAFF; cdr3_nt: TGTGCCAGCAAAGGTCTCGGGGACACTGAAGCTTTCTTT
j_call: TRBJ2-1; v_call: TRBV10-3; clone_size: NA; d_call: TRBD2; cdr3_aa: CATRTSGGYNEQFF; cdr3_nt: TGTGCCACCCGGACTAGCGGGGGGTACAATGAGCAGTTCTTC
j_call: TRBJ1-1; v_call: TRBV6-1; clone_size: NA; d_call: NA; cdr3_aa: CASSALVGGFRTEAFF; cdr3_nt: TGTGCCAGCAGTGCGCTTGTGGGGGGCTTTCGAACTGAAGCTTTCTTT
j_call: TRBJ1-2; v_call: TRBV5-1; clone_size: NA; d_call: TRBD1; cdr3_aa: CASSLRTGEFYGYTF; cdr3_nt: TGCGCCAGCAGCCTTCGGACAGGGGAGTTCTATGGCTACACCTTC
j_call: TRBJ2-3; v_call: TRBV6-2/TRBV6-3; clone_size: once; d_call: NA; cdr3_aa: CASKYGDTDTQYF; cdr3_nt: TGTGCCAGCAAATACGGGGACACAGATACGCAGTATTTT
j_call: TRBJ1-1; v_call: TRBV2; clone_size: medium-sized; d_call: NA; cdr3_aa: CASRGPTANTEAFF; cdr3_nt: TGTGCCAGCAGGGGGCCCACCGCGAACACTGAAGCTTTCTTT
j_call: TRBJ2-5; v_call: TRBV6-1; clone_size: NA; d_call: TRBD2; cdr3_aa: CASKRGLAQETQYF; cdr3_nt: TGTGCCAGCAAAAGGGGACTAGCCCAAGAGACCCAGTACTTC
j_call: TRBJ2-7; v_call: TRBV20-1; clone_size: NA; d_call: TRBD2; cdr3_aa: CSARVSGKYEQYF; cdr3_nt: TGCAGTGCTAGAGTTAGCGGGAAGTACGAGCAGTACTTC
j_call: TRBJ2-2; v_call: TRBV3-1; clone_size: NA; d_call: NA; cdr3_aa: CASSQVVGTSGELFF; cdr3_nt: TGTGCCAGCAGCCAAGTAGTAGGGACCAGCGGGGAGCTGTTTTTT
j_call: TRBJ1-6; v_call: TRBV2; clone_size: NA; d_call: TRBD1; cdr3_aa: CASSDFLGQDNSPLHF; cdr3_nt: TGTGCCAGCAGTGATTTCCTAGGACAGGATAATTCACCCCTCCACTTT
j_call: TRBJ2-3; v_call: TRBV7-6; clone_size: medium-sized; d_call: TRBD2; cdr3_aa: CASSPGLASLDTQYF; cdr3_nt: TGTGCCAGCAGCCCGGGACTAGCGTCACTGGATACGCAGTATTTT
j_call: TRBJ2-3; v_call: TRBV20-1; clone_size: NA; d_call: NA; cdr3_aa: CSGGEGTDTQYF; cdr3_nt: TGCAGTGGGGGAGAGGGCACAGATACGCAGTATTTT
j_call: TRBJ2-2; v_call: TRBV27; clone_size: NA; d_call: TRBD1; cdr3_aa: CASEFLFGTGGVHGELFF; cdr3_nt: TGTGCCAGCGAGTTTCTGTTTGGGACAGGGGGCGTCCACGGGGAGCTGTTTTTT
j_call: TRBJ2-2; v_call: TRBV28; clone_size: NA; d_call: NA; cdr3_aa: CATGGQFGELFF; cdr3_nt: TGTGCCACAGGAGGTCAGTTCGGGGAGCTGTTTTTT
j_call: TRBJ1-1; v_call: TRBV7-9; clone_size: NA; d_call: NA; cdr3_aa: CASSLAANTEAFF; cdr3_nt: TGTGCCAGCAGCTTAGCGGCGAACACTGAAGCTTTCTTT
j_call: TRBJ2-3; v_call: TRBV27; clone_size: NA; d_call: NA; cdr3_aa: CASALSRSQVRRTDTQYF; cdr3_nt: TGTGCCAGCGCTTTGAGTAGATCTCAGGTGCGCCGCACAGATACGCAGTATTTT
j_call: TRBJ1-1; v_call: TRBV2; clone_size: NA; d_call: NA; cdr3_aa: CASTLDRLNTEAFF; cdr3_nt: TGTGCCAGCACCCTGGATAGGTTGAACACTGAAGCTTTCTTT
j_call: TRBJ1-5; v_call: TRBV2; clone_size: NA; d_call: TRBD1; cdr3_aa: CASGRGPYSNQPQHF; cdr3_nt: TGTGCCAGCGGCAGGGGGCCTTATAGCAATCAGCCCCAGCATTTT
j_call: TRBJ2-7; v_call: TRBV12-3/TRBV12-4; clone_size: NA; d_call: NA; cdr3_aa: CASSKTYEQYF; cdr3_nt: TGTGCCAGCAGTAAAACCTACGAGCAGTACTTC
j_call: TRBJ2-2; v_call: TRBV6-1; clone_size: NA; d_call: NA; cdr3_aa: CASSRRVGDRDTGELFF; cdr3_nt: TGTGCCAGCAGTAGACGTGTTGGGGATCGAGACACCGGGGAGCTGTTTTTT
j_call: TRBJ1-1; v_call: TRBV21-1; clone_size: NA; d_call: NA; cdr3_aa: CASSKPAAKAFF; cdr3_nt: TGTGCCAGCAGCAAGCCGGCGGCAAAAGCTTTCTTT
j_call: TRBJ1-2; v_call: TRBV4-1; clone_size: few; d_call: NA; cdr3_aa: CASSEGAFRRDGNYGYTF; cdr3_nt: TGCGCCAGCAGCGAAGGGGCTTTCCGCCGGGACGGGAACTATGGCTACACCTTC
j_call: TRBJ1-1; v_call: TRBV2; clone_size: NA; d_call: TRBD1; cdr3_aa: CASKDRGNTEAFF; cdr3_nt: TGTGCCAGCAAGGACAGGGGGAACACTGAAGCTTTCTTT
j_call: TRBJ2-7; v_call: TRBV6-1; clone_size: once; d_call: NA; cdr3_aa: CASSDRWAVGEQYF; cdr3_nt: TGTGCCAGCAGCGACCGGTGGGCAGTTGGGGAGCAGTACTTC
j_call: TRBJ2-2; v_call: TRBV7-8; clone_size: NA; d_call: NA; cdr3_aa: CASSHPPLATRGELFF; cdr3_nt: TGTGCCAGCAGCCACCCCCCACTAGCAACTCGTGGGGAGCTGTTTTTT
j_call: TRBJ2-4; v_call: TRBV7-2; clone_size: NA; d_call: NA; cdr3_aa: CASSLGGIQYF; cdr3_nt: TGTGCCAGCAGCTTAGGGGGCATTCAGTACTTC
j_call: TRBJ1-2; v_call: TRBV2; clone_size: once; d_call: NA; cdr3_aa: CATTGRGANYGYTF; cdr3_nt: TGTGCCACCACGGGGAGGGGAGCTAACTATGGCTACACCTTC
j_call: TRBJ2-3; v_call: TRBV20-1; clone_size: few; d_call: TRBD2; cdr3_aa: CSARVKSGRAQDTQYF; cdr3_nt: TGCAGTGCTAGAGTAAAGTCCGGGAGGGCCCAAGATACGCAGTATTTT
j_call: TRBJ2-1; v_call: TRBV24-1; clone_size: NA; d_call: NA; cdr3_aa: CATSDTLRGLSSYNEQFF; cdr3_nt: TGTGCCACCAGTGACACCCTACGGGGCTTGAGCTCCTACAATGAGCAGTTCTTC
j_call: TRBJ2-5; v_call: TRBV20-1; clone_size: NA; d_call: TRBD2; cdr3_aa: CSAKGTSRGETQYF; cdr3_nt: TGCAGTGCTAAGGGGACTAGTCGGGGAGAGACCCAGTACTTC
j_call: TRBJ1-1; v_call: TRBV27; clone_size: NA; d_call: NA; cdr3_aa: CASSYMNTETFF; cdr3_nt: TGTGCCAGCAGTTACATGAACACTGAAACTTTCTTT
j_call: TRBJ2-2; v_call: TRBV6-5; clone_size: NA; d_call: TRBD2; cdr3_aa: CASSWAGERNTGELFF; cdr3_nt: TGTGCCAGCAGTTGGGCGGGAGAGAGGAACACCGGGGAGCTGTTTTTT
j_call: TRBJ2-7; v_call: TRBV5-4; clone_size: few; d_call: NA; cdr3_aa: CASSLALYVGRAYLCEQYF; cdr3_nt: TGTGCCAGCAGCTTGGCCCTTTACGTAGGCAGGGCCTATCTGTGCGAGCAGTACTTC
j_call: TRBJ2-1; v_call: TRBV7-9; clone_size: NA; d_call: NA; cdr3_aa: CASSPNFNEQFF; cdr3_nt: TGTGCCAGCAGCCCTAACTTCAATGAGCAGTTCTTC
j_call: TRBJ2-7; v_call: TRBV28; clone_size: few; d_call: NA; cdr3_aa: CASRLTFSYEQYF; cdr3_nt: TGTGCCAGCCGCCTGACGTTCTCCTACGAGCAGTACTTC
j_call: TRBJ2-5; v_call: TRBV6-5; clone_size: few; d_call: NA; cdr3_aa: CASSLRFSGKETQYF; cdr3_nt: TGTGCCAGCAGTTTACGGTTTAGCGGAAAAGAGACCCAGTACTTC
j_call: TRBJ2-1; v_call: TRBV20-1; clone_size: NA; d_call: TRBD2; cdr3_aa: CSAQIRGGTSDYNEQFF; cdr3_nt: TGCAGTGCTCAGATAAGAGGTGGGACTAGCGACTACAATGAGCAGTTCTTC
j_call: TRBJ2-7; v_call: TRBV6-5; clone_size: few; d_call: NA; cdr3_aa: CASSYRARDEQYF; cdr3_nt: TGTGCCAGCAGTTACAGGGCCAGGGACGAGCAGTACTTC
j_call: TRBJ2-3; v_call: TRBV28; clone_size: NA; d_call: TRBD2; cdr3_aa: CASSLGGRARDTQYF; cdr3_nt: TGTGCCAGCAGTTTAGGCGGGAGGGCCAGGGATACGCAGTATTTT
j_call: TRBJ2-7; v_call: TRBV6-2/TRBV6-3; clone_size: NA; d_call: NA; cdr3_aa: CASTAQGTYEQYF; cdr3_nt: TGTGCCAGCACGGCACAGGGCACCTACGAGCAGTACTTC
j_call: TRBJ2-5; v_call: TRBV7-6; clone_size: NA; d_call: TRBD1; cdr3_aa: CATTRGQGYARPQETQYF; cdr3_nt: TGTGCCACCACGAGGGGGCAGGGCTATGCCCGGCCGCAAGAGACCCAGTACTTC
j_call: TRBJ2-7; v_call: TRBV15; clone_size: NA; d_call: NA; cdr3_aa: CATSRDIVREQYF; cdr3_nt: TGTGCCACCAGCAGAGACATTGTACGCGAGCAGTACTTC
j_call: TRBJ2-7; v_call: TRBV20-1; clone_size: NA; d_call: NA; cdr3_aa: CSARTGLVYDEQYF; cdr3_nt: TGCAGTGCTAGAACAGGTTTAGTATACGACGAGCAGTACTTC
j_call: TRBJ2-2; v_call: TRBV7-8; clone_size: NA; d_call: TRBD1; cdr3_aa: CASRPRTGGGSTGELFF; cdr3_nt: TGTGCCAGCAGACCTAGGACAGGGGGCGGGAGCACCGGGGAGCTGTTTTTT